This TCR beta chain was captured by sequencing in a study of shared clonotypes between healthy human individuals. TCRdb's table, derived via immunoSEQ multiplex PCR, lists solely in-frame clones and lacks some. The repertoire holds 2.5 million or so clones, over 85% seen once, with 0.13% to 0.15% in the top ten. Trimming removed 2 bases from V and 6 bases from J, with 8 bases in between. Germline CDR1 is SEHNR and CDR2 is FQNEAQ (reference sequence). The CDR3 is 12 residues long. This sequence was found in a young man in good health. The chain couples TRBV7-9 to TRBJ2-7; no clear D gene. Sequencing was done on a sample of naive CD4+ T cells sorted from blood. The subset: CD45RA+ positively selected. Here the CDR3 DNA reads TGTGCCAGCAGCTTAAATGGGGTCGAGCAGTACTTC. Residues: CASSLNGVEQYF. Complete variable domain (other parts from reference TRBV7-9 and TRBJ2-7): DTGVSQNPRHKITKRGQNVTFRCDPISEHNRLYWYRQTLGQGPEFLTYFQNEAQLEKSRLLSDRFSAERPKGSFSTLEIQRTEQGDSAMYLCASSLNGVEQYFGPGTRLTVT.